This TCR beta chain was captured by sequencing in a study of blood T cell repertoires in COVID-19. Per germline, CDR1 MGHRA and CDR2 YSYEKL. Trimming stripped 1 base from V and 1 base from J, with 14 bases between. The CDR3 length is 16 residues. Original data processing: Cell counts per sample came from amplifying reference gene primers. Sequencing used immunoSEQ multiplex PCR; TCRdb keeps in-frame clones, though not all of them. The V and J calls and clone size are taken from that table; D and trimming were inferred from the DNA. The sample holds 250,000 or so clones, 85% to 95% seen once. Recruits, aged about 18 to 95 years, lived in approximately 26 US areas.

The receptor comes from a man aged 35-49 years who had been exposed to COVID-19. The chain is built from TRBV4-1 and TRBJ2-7, with a weak D call TRBD1 (6 bases). The source material was PBMCs or T cells enriched from blood (not recorded which). The CDR3: CASSQVQGRGSYEQYF. CDR3 sequence (DNA): TGCGCCAGCAGCCAAGTCCAGGGGCGTGGGTCCTACGAGCAGTACTTC.